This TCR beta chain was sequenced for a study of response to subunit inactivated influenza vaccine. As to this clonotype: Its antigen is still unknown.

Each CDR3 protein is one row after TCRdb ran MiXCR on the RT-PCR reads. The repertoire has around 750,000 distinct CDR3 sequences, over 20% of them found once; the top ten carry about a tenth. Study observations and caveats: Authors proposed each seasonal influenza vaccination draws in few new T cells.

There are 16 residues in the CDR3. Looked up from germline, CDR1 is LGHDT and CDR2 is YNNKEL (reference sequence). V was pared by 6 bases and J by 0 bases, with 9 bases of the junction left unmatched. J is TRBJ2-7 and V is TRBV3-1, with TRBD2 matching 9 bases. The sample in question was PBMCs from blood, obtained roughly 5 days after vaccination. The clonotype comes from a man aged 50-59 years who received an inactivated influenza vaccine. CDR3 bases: TGTGCCAGCAGTCCGAATGAGCGGGGGGCCTCCTACGAGCAGTACTTC. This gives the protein CASSPNERGASYEQYF.